This TCR beta chain was profiled in a study of blood T cells in healthy people across ages. Study findings and constraints: Estimates based on one million T cells were treated as lower bounds.

The CDR3 runs to 14 residues. Germline-derived CDR1 and CDR2 are KGHDR and SFDVKD. The ends were cut back, 7 bases at V and 4 bases at J, with 16 bases in the middle. This clonotype turned up a few times. Its specificity is unknown. A second about 6 to 12 cycle PCR used barcoded and J-beta primers. One entry per CDR3 protein results from TCRdb running MiXCR on the 5' RACE reads. In the table there are almost 1 million distinct CDR3 sequences, about 51% of which are singletons. The sequence derives from a woman aged 55-70 years in good health. Sequencing was done on a sample of blood. The J gene is TRBJ2-7, the V gene TRBV24-1; TRBD1 or TRBD2 may be the D gene (5 bases each). In DNA, the CDR3 is TGTGCCACCAGCGAATCCCGGGACGGATACGAGCAGTACTTC. Its translation: CATSESRDGYEQYF.